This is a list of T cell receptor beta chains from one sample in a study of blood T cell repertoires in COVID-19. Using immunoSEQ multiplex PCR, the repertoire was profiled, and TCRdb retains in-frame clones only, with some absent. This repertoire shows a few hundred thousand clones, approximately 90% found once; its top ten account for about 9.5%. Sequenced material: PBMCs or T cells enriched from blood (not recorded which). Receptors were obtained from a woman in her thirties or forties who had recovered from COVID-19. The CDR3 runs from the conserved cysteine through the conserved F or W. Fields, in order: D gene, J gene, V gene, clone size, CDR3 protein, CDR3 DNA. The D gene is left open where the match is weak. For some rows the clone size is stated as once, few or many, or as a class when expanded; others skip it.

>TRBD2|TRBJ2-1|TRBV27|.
CASSLILLAGGLGTGEQFF
TGTGCCAGCAGTTTAATTTTGCTAGCGGGGGGGCTGGGTACGGGTGAGCAGTTCTTC
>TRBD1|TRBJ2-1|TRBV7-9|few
CASSSDGTGNNEQFF
TGTGCCAGCAGCTCCGACGGGACAGGTAACAATGAGCAGTTCTTC
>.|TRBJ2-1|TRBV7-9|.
CASSEPMSYNEQFF
TGTGCCAGCAGCGAGCCCATGTCCTACAATGAGCAGTTCTTC
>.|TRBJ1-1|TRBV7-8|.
CASSRGGAENTEAFF
TGTGCCAGCAGTCGCGGGGGGGCGGAGAACACTGAAGCTTTCTTT
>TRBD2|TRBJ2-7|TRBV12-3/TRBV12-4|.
CASGEGRVYEQYF
TGTGCCAGCGGGGAGGGCAGGGTTTACGAGCAGTACTTC
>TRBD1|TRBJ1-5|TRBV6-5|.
CASGKDRENQPQHF
TGTGCCAGCGGTAAGGACAGGGAGAATCAGCCCCAGCATTTT
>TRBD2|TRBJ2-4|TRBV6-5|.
CASSSRLASNIQYF
TGTGCCAGCAGTTCCCGACTAGCGTCAAACATTCAGTACTTC
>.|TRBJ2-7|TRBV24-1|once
CATSDDRSYEQYF
TGTGCCACCAGTGATGACCGGAGCTACGAGCAGTACTTC
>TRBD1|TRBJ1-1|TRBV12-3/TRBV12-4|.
CASSFRGTEAFF
TGTGCCAGCAGTTTCAGGGGGACTGAAGCTTTCTTT
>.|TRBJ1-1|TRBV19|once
CASSMGQTQIPIEAFF
TGTGCCAGTAGTATGGGGCAGACCCAAATTCCCATAGAAGCTTTCTTT
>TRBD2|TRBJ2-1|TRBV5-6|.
CASSFPGDYRYNEQFF
TGTGCCAGCAGCTTCCCTGGGGACTACAGATACAATGAGCAGTTCTTC
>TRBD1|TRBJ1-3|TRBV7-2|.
CASSLGTGFELISGNTIYF
TGTGCCAGCAGCTTGGGGACAGGATTTGAACTTATCTCTGGAAACACCATATATTTT
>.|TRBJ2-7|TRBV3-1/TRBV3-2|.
CASSQQGGYEQYF
TGTGCCAGCAGCCAACAGGGGGGCTACGAGCAGTACTTC
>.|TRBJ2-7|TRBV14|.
CASSHYLHYEQYF
TGTGCCAGCAGCCACTACCTTCACTACGAGCAGTACTTC
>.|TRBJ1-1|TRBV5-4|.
CASSLGATAPMNTEAFF
TGTGCCAGCAGCTTGGGCGCGACAGCACCCATGAACACTGAAGCTTTCTTT
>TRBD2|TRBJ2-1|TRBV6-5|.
CASGTLAGGPNEQFF
TGTGCCAGCGGAACTCTAGCGGGAGGCCCTAATGAGCAGTTCTTC
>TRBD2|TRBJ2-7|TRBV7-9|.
CASSSYGTRTSYEQYF
TGTGCCAGCAGCTCCTATGGGACTAGAACCTCCTACGAGCAGTACTTC
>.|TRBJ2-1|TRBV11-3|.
CASSSPGRDEQFF
TGTGCCAGCAGCTCCCCCGGTCGGGATGAGCAGTTCTTC
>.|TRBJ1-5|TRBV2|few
CASSLQGRNQPQHF
TGTGCCAGCAGTTTACAGGGACGCAATCAGCCCCAGCATTTT
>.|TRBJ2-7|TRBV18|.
CASSDPGVGHEQYF
TGTGCCAGCTCAGACCCGGGAGTCGGGCACGAGCAGTACTTC
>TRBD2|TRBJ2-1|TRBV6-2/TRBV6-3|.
CASSSLGAGAYNEQFF
TGTGCCAGCAGCTCCCTCGGAGCGGGAGCTTATAATGAGCAGTTCTTC
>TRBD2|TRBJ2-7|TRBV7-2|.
CASSLGYGRAYEQYF
TGTGCCAGCAGCTTAGGGTACGGGAGGGCCTACGAGCAGTACTTC
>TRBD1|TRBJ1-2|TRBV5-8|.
CASKPGTGNFNYGYTF
TGTGCCAGCAAACCTGGGACAGGCAACTTTAACTATGGCTACACCTTC
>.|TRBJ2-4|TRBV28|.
CASSPEATAFNIQYF
TGTGCCAGCAGTCCTGAAGCAACCGCATTTAACATTCAGTACTTC
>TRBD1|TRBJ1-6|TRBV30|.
CAYRGTGGSPLHF
TGTGCCTACCGAGGGACAGGGGGATCACCCCTCCACTTT
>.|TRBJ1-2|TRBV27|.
CASSFGDSYGYTF
TGTGCCAGCAGTTTCGGGGATAGCTATGGCTACACCTTC
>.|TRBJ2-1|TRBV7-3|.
CASSPDSGGSRDEQFF
TGTGCCAGCAGCCCCGATTCGGGGGGCTCAAGGGATGAGCAGTTCTTC
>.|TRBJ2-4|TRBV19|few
CASSPRGWGNIQYF
TGTGCCAGTAGCCCTAGGGGCTGGGGAAACATTCAGTACTTC
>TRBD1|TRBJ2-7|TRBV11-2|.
CASGQAFYEQYF
TGTGCCAGCGGACAGGCTTTTTACGAGCAGTACTTC
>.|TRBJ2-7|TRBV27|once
CASSRLADSYEQYF
TGTGCCAGCAGCAGGCTAGCTGATTCCTACGAGCAGTACTTC
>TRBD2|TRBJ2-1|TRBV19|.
CASSSGLAGDYNEQFF
TGTGCCAGTAGTTCGGGACTAGCGGGAGATTACAATGAGCAGTTCTTC
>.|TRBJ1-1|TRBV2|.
CASGLYGDTEAFF
TGTGCCAGCGGGTTGTACGGGGACACTGAAGCTTTCTTT
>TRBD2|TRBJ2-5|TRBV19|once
CASSIGTSGGETQYF
TGTGCCAGTAGTATAGGCACTAGCGGGGGTGAGACCCAGTACTTC
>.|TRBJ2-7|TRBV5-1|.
CASSPNGGYEQYF
TGCGCCAGCAGCCCGAATGGGGGGTACGAGCAGTACTTC
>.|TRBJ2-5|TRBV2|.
CASKGEETQYF
TGTGCCAGCAAGGGGGAAGAGACCCAGTACTTC
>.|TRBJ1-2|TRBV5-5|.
CASSLDRVYGYTF
TGTGCCAGCAGCTTGGACAGGGTCTATGGCTACACCTTC